The clone carrying this T cell receptor beta chain was seen repeatedly, ten times or more. Antigen unknown. This record belongs to a study of prognosis after radiotherapy for stage I lung cancer. Study at large: In twelve patients the tumors were adenocarcinoma, and in more than five they were squamous cell carcinoma. Study conclusions and caveats: Usage of TRBV and TRBJ genes reportedly differed between metastatic and non-metastatic patients.

Genomic DNA was the source, and TCR beta CDR3 was amplified from it by two-round multiplex PCR. First-round PCR amplification was performed with primers specific to each TRBV and TRBJ gene. TCRdb called the multiplex PCR reads again in MiXCR, with one record for every CDR3 protein. The sample has 13,000 to 15,000 distinct CDR3 sequences; 31% are singletons. CT and PET/CT showed node-negative disease in all patients, who had no prior chemotherapy, radiotherapy or other malignancies. Germline V lookup: CDR1 MNHEY, CDR2 SMNVEV (reference sequence). This CDR3 has 15 residues. V lost 6 bases, J lost 4 bases, and 6 bases stayed unmatched.

This specimen consisted of PBMCs, obtained before or after stereotactic body radiation therapy (not recorded which). The chain employs TRBV27 and TRBJ1-4; 9 positions agree with TRBD1. This TCR derives from a donor of 50 years or more with non-small cell lung cancer. CDR3 nucleotide sequence: TGTGCCAGCAGCCTACAGGGGGCAGGTAATGAAAAACTGTTTTTT. Residues: CASSLQGAGNEKLFF.